The entry that follows covers one TCR beta chain sequence. The sample is drawn from a study of blood T cell repertoires in COVID-19. Study at large: Researchers got acute and convalescent COVID-19 samples from the United States, Italy and Spain.

V lost 3 bases to trimming and J lost 4 bases, with 7 bases between them. Germline values: CDR1 MGHDK, CDR2 SYGVNS. The CDR3 length is 13 residues. Per the original data handling: Amplified reference gene primers provided the basis for estimating nucleated cell counts. The data were produced by immunoSEQ multiplex PCR, yet TCRdb's version contains in-frame clones alone and is incomplete. The D gene and trimming were derived from the DNA, and the V and J assignments and clone size from that table. This sample carries around 260,000 clones, around 89% of them seen once, and the ten largest clones take roughly 0.8%.

The chain joins TRBV25-1 to TRBJ2-1; D is possibly TRBD2 (5 bases). The source is a man aged 25-45 years with acute or convalescent COVID-19. Sequenced material: peripheral blood. CDR3 region: CASSEGRYNEQFF. The CDR3 DNA sequence: TGTGCCAGCAGTGAGGGGAGATACAATGAGCAGTTCTTC.